Sequencing of this TCR beta chain was carried out in a study of vaccination and CD4 T cells after COVID-19. The CDR3 has 14 amino acids. The V end lost 1 base, the J end lost 1 base, and 6 bases lay between the germline ends. Per germline, CDR1 SGHTA and CDR2 FQGNSA. Cultured CD4+ T-cell DNA underwent Oncomine TCR Beta short-read sequencing. TCRdb fed the PCR reads into MiXCR, producing one record per CDR3 protein. The repertoire holds about 12,000 distinct CDR3 sequences, with around three fifths as singletons. Comments on this clonotype: The antigen is not known.

Treatment here: roughly 10-day PBMC culture with coronavirus spike peptide pools or control peptides (ViraFEST assay). This receptor was obtained from a human donor who had recovered from COVID-19. This rearrangement joins TRBV7-2 to TRBJ2-3; no reliable D call. The sequenced sample consisted of CD4+ T cells from blood, cultured in vitro. The CDR3: CASSLVPGTDTQYF. The CDR3 nucleotides read TGTGCCAGCAGCTTAGTCCCCGGCACAGATACGCAGTATTTT.